Sequencing of this T cell receptor beta chain was carried out in a study of T-cell reconstitution after alpha-beta-depleted transplantation in children. Unique molecular identifiers featured in how the TCRbeta library was prepared. TCRdb recomputed calls from the PCR reads with MiXCR, one row per CDR3 protein. The sample holds about 610,000 distinct CDR3 sequences, 8% to 11% seen once. The TCR originated in a human donor who donated a stem cell graft to a child with acute myeloid leukemia. Source: PBMCs from the stem cell graft donor, taken from the stem cell graft.

The CDR3 DNA reads TGTGCCAGCAGCGCCCGAGGGTCTGGTTCACCCCTCCACTTT. Translating gives CASSARGSGSPLHF. This chain joins TRBV14 and TRBJ1-6; no clear D. Trimming cost V 5 bases and J 9 bases, with 14 bases left between them. The CDR3 length is 14 residues. Looked up from germline, CDR1 is SGHDN and CDR2 is FVKESK. Based on the CDR3 plus reference TRBV14 and TRBJ1-6, the full variable domain is EAGVTQFPSHSVIEKGQTVTLRCDPISGHDNLYWYRRVMGKEIKFLLHFVKESKQDESGMPNNRFLAERTGGTYSTLKVQPAELEDSGVYFCASSARGSGSPLHFGNGTRLTVT.